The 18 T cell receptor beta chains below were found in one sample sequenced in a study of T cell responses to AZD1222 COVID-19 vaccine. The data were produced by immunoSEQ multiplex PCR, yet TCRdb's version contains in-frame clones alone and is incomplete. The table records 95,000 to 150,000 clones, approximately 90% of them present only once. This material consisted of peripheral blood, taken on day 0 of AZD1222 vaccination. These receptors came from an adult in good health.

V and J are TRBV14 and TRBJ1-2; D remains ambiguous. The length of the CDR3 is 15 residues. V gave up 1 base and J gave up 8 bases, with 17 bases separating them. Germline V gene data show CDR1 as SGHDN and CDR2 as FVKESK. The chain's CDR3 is CASSQGQQSLVGYTF. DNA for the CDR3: TGTGCCAGCAGCCAAGGCCAGCAAAGCCTCGTAGGCTACACCTTC. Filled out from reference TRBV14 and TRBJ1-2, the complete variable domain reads EAGVTQFPSHSVIEKGQTVTLRCDPISGHDNLYWYRRVMGKEIKFLLHFVKESKQDESGMPNNRFLAERTGGTYSTLKVQPAELEDSGVYFCASSQGQQSLVGYTFGSGTRLTVV.

The CDR3 DNA reads TGTGCCAGTTGCCCCTCCTCCCTAGCGGGTCATTCAGATACGCAGTATTTT. Amino acid sequence: CASCPSSLAGHSDTQYF. This chain uses TRBV19 with TRBJ2-3; 8 bases align to TRBD2. CDR3 size: 17 residues. Looked up from germline, CDR1 is LNHDA and CDR2 is SQIVND (reference sequence). J gave up 4 bases and V 8 bases, and 17 bases lay outside the gene matches. Full variable domain (outside the CDR3, taken from reference TRBV19 and TRBJ2-3): DGGITQSPKYLFRKEGQNVTLSCEQNLNHDAMYWYRQDPGQGLRLIYYSQIVNDFQKGDIAEGYSVSREKKESFPLTVTSAQKNPTAFYLCASCPSSLAGHSDTQYFGPGTRLTVL.

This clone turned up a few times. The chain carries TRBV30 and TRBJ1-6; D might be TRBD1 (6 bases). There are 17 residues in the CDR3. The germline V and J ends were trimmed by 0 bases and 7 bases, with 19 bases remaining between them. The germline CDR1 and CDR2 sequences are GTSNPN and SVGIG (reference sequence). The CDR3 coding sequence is TGTGCCTGGAGTGTACTGGGGGGCAGCGTGGGGAATTCACCCCTCCACTTT. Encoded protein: CAWSVLGGSVGNSPLHF.

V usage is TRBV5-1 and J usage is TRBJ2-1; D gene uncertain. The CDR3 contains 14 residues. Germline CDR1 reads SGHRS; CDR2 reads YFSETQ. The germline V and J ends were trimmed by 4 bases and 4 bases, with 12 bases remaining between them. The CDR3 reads CASSTAAAYNEQFF. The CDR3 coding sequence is TGCGCCAGCAGCACGGCGGCAGCTTACAATGAGCAGTTCTTC.

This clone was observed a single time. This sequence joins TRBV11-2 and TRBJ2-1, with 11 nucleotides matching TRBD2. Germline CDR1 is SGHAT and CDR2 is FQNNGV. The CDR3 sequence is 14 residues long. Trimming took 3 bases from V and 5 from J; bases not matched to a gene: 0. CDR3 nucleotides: TGTGCCAGCAGCTTGGGACTAGCGGACAATGAGCAGTTCTTC. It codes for CASSLGLADNEQFF. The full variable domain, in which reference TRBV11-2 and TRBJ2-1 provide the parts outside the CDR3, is EAGVAQSPRYKIIEKRQSVAFWCNPISGHATLYWYQQILGQGPKLLIQFQNNGVVDDSQLPKDRFSAERLKGVDSTLKIQPAKLEDSAVYLCASSLGLADNEQFFGPGTRLTVL.

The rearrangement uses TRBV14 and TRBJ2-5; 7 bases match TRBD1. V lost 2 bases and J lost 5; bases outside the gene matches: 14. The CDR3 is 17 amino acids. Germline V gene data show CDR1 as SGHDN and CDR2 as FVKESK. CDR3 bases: TGTGCCAGCAGCCAACTCGGCGACAGGGTAGGGTATGAGACCCAGTACTTC. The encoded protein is CASSQLGDRVGYETQYF.

For the CDR3, the DNA is TGCAGCGCTGGGACTAGCGGCTCAACTAGCACAGATACGCAGTATTTT. Translation: CSAGTSGSTSTDTQYF. This rearrangement joins TRBV29-1 to TRBJ2-3; 11 positions agree with TRBD2. Germline loops: CDR1 SQVTM, CDR2 ANQGSEA. The CDR3 totals 16 residues. Trimming took 7 bases from V and 0 from J; bases not matched to a gene: 9.

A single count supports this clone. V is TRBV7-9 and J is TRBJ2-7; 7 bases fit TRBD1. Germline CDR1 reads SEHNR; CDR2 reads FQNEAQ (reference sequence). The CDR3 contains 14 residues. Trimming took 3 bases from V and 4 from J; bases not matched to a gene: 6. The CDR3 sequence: CASSFTGEVYEQYF. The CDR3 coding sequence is TGTGCCAGCAGCTTCACAGGGGAAGTGTACGAGCAGTACTTC.

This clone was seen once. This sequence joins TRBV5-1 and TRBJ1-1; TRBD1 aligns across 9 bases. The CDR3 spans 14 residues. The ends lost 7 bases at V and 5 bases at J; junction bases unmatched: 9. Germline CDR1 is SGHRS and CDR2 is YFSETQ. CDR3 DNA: TGCGCCAGCGGAATGACAGGGGGGACAACTGAAGCTTTCTTT. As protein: CASGMTGGTTEAFF.

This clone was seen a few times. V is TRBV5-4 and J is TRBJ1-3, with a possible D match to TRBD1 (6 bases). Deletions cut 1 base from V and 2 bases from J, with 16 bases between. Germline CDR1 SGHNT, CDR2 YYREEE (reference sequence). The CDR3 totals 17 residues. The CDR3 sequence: CASSLMVVGAAGNTIYF. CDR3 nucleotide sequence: TGTGCCAGCAGCTTGATGGTTGTGGGGGCGGCTGGAAACACCATATATTTT.

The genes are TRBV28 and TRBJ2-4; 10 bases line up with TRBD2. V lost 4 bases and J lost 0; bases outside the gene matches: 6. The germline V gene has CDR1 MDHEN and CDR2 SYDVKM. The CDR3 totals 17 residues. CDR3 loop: CASSYGAGGLAKNIQYF. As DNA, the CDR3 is TGTGCCAGCAGTTACGGAGCGGGAGGGCTAGCCAAAAACATTCAGTACTTC.

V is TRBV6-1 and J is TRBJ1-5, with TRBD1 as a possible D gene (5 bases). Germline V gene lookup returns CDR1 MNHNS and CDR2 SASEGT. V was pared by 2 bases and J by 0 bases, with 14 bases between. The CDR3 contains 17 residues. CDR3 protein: CASSENPSGGSNQPQHF. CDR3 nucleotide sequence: TGTGCCAGCAGTGAAAACCCCTCGGGGGGTAGCAATCAGCCCCAGCATTTT.

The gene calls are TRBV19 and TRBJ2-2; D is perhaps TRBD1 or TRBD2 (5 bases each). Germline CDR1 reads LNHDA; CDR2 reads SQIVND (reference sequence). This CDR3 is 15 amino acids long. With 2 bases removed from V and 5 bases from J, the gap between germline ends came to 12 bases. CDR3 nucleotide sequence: TGTGCCAGTAGTATAACCGGGGCGGGTACCGGGGAGCTGTTTTTT. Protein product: CASSITGAGTGELFF.

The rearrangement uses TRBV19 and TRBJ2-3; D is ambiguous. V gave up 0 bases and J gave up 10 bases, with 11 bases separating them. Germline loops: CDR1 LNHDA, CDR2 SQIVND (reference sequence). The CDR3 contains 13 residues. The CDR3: CASSIDRDGAQYF. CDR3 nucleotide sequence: TGTGCCAGTAGTATAGATAGAGACGGAGCGCAGTATTTT. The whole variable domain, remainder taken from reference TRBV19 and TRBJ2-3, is DGGITQSPKYLFRKEGQNVTLSCEQNLNHDAMYWYRQDPGQGLRLIYYSQIVNDFQKGDIAEGYSVSREKKESFPLTVTSAQKNPTAFYLCASSIDRDGAQYFGPGTRLTVL.

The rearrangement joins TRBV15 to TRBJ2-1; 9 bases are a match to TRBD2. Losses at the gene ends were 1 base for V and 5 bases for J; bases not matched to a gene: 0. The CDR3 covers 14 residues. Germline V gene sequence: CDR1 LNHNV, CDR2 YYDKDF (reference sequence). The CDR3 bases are TGTGCCACCAGCAGAGGACTAGCGGACAATGAGCAGTTCTTC. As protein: CATSRGLADNEQFF.

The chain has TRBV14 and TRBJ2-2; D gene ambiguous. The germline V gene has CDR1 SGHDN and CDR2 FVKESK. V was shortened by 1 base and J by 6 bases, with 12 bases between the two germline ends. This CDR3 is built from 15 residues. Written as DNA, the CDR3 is TGTGCCAGCAGCCAAGTCCTAGGCCTCGCCGGGGAGCTGTTTTTT. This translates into CASSQVLGLAGELFF.

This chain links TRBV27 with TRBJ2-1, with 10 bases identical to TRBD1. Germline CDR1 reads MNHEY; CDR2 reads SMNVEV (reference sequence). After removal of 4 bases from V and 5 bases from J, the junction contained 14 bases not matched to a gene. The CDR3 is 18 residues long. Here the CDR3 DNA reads TGTGCCAGCAGTTCCGGTCAGACAGGGGGCCGCCCGCACAATGAGCAGTTCTTC. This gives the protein CASSSGQTGGRPHNEQFF.

CDR3 loop: CASSIPQSYEQYF. Written as DNA, the CDR3 is TGTGCCAGCAGCATCCCCCAGAGCTACGAGCAGTACTTC. The chain couples TRBV5-4 to TRBJ2-7, with no clear D. The germline CDR1 and CDR2 sequences are SGHNT and YYREEE (reference sequence). The CDR3 runs to 13 residues. V dropped 4 bases and J dropped 3 bases, with 11 bases sitting between them.